Below are 19 T cell receptor beta chains sequenced from a single sample in a study of T cell changes during pregnancy in multiple sclerosis. Some clones are missing from TCRdb's copy, which holds only in-frame ones; the method was immunoSEQ multiplex PCR. The sample records roughly 89,000 clones, 90% to 95% being singletons. Sequenced material: peripheral blood, taken in the first trimester of pregnancy. Receptors originate from a female donor with multiple sclerosis, enrolled in a pregnancy study.

J is TRBJ1-3 and V is TRBV11-2; maybe TRBD1 (5 bases). The CDR3 runs 14 residues. V lost 7 bases and J lost 2, with 12 bases in between. Looked up from germline, CDR1 is SGHAT and CDR2 is FQNNGV. The CDR3 loop is CASTPDRTGNTIYF. The CDR3 DNA sequence: TGTGCCAGCACCCCAGACAGAACTGGAAACACCATATATTTT.

The chain joins TRBV10-3 to TRBJ1-6, with 7 bases that match TRBD1. The CDR3 runs 14 residues. Germline CDR1 reads ENHRY; CDR2 reads SYGVKD. Trimming removed 6 bases from V and 9 bases from J; junction bases left unmatched: 8. CDR3 sequence (DNA): TGTGCCATCAGCTCAACAGGGGTTAGTTCACCCCTCCACTTT. Protein product: CAISSTGVSSPLHF.

The chain combines TRBV10-1 with TRBJ2-2; D may be TRBD2 (5 bases). Deletions cut 5 bases from V and 1 base from J, with 8 bases between. Germline lookup yields CDR1 WNHNN and CDR2 SYGVQD (reference sequence). This CDR3 has 14 amino acids. The CDR3 coding sequence is TGCGCCAGCAGTAGGACTGGGAACACCGGGGAGCTGTTTTTT. The encoded protein is CASSRTGNTGELFF.

The gene calls are TRBV7-2 and TRBJ1-6; 7 bases are a match to TRBD1. CDR1 is SGHTA and CDR2 is FQGNSA in the germline V gene. The length of the CDR3 is 16 residues. The junction had 5 bases not matched to a gene; V was cut back by 2 bases and J by 4 bases. CDR3 sequence reads: CASSLFGTVYNSPLHF. The CDR3 region has the DNA TGTGCCAGCAGCTTATTTGGGACAGTTTATAATTCACCCCTCCACTTT.

A single count supports this clone. The CDR3 DNA follows: TGTGCCAGCAGCGTAGTAGGGGAAGATGGAAACACCATATATTTT. Translation gives CASSVVGEDGNTIYF. The chain combines TRBV9 with TRBJ1-3; tentative D call: TRBD1 (5 bases). V was shortened by 0 bases and J by 3 bases, with 10 bases between the two germline ends. This CDR3 is built from 15 residues. Per the germline V gene, CDR1 is SGDLS and CDR2 is YYNGEE.

This chain uses TRBV27 with TRBJ1-2; the match to TRBD1 covers 10 bases. Germline lookup yields CDR1 MNHEY and CDR2 SMNVEV (reference sequence). V gave up 6 bases and J gave up 4 bases; unmatched junction bases: 5. This CDR3 has 14 residues. CDR3 region: CASRRTGGSYGYTF. The CDR3 DNA reads as TGTGCCAGCAGGCGGACAGGGGGGAGCTATGGCTACACCTTC.

This rearrangement joins TRBV6-6 to TRBJ2-3; 11 nucleotides match TRBD2. J gave up 6 bases and V 6 bases, and 11 bases lay outside the gene matches. From germline, CDR1 is MNHNY and CDR2 SVGAGI (reference sequence). The CDR3 is made up of 16 amino acids. The CDR3 reads CASSETSGGPPDTQYF. The CDR3 DNA is TGTGCCAGCAGCGAAACTAGCGGGGGACCCCCCGATACGCAGTATTTT.

The chain carries TRBV5-4 and TRBJ1-1, with D tentatively TRBD1 (6 bases). The V end lost 3 bases, the J end lost 5 bases, and 11 bases lay between the germline ends. Germline V gene data show CDR1 as SGHNT and CDR2 as YYREEE (reference sequence). The CDR3 consists of 13 residues. This CDR3 is CASSSAGQTEAFF. Written as DNA, the CDR3 is TGTGCCAGCAGCTCGGCTGGACAGACTGAAGCTTTCTTT.

The chain recombines TRBV19 with TRBJ2-6, with 9 bases that match TRBD1. The CDR3 extends over 20 amino acids. Germline trimming cut 3 bases from V and 0 bases from J; bases unmatched to any gene: 12. The germline gives CDR1 LNHDA, CDR2 SQIVND (reference sequence). CDR3 loop: CASSISARQGVTSGANVLTF. Here the CDR3 DNA reads TGTGCCAGTAGTATCTCAGCTCGACAGGGGGTTACCTCTGGGGCCAACGTCCTGACTTTC.

The chain recombines TRBV19 with TRBJ2-7; 7 bases are a match to TRBD2. The CDR3 runs to 14 residues. Trimming removed 7 bases from V and 2 bases from J; junction bases left unmatched: 8. Germline V lookup: CDR1 LNHDA, CDR2 SQIVND (reference sequence). DNA of the CDR3: TGTGCCAGTACGTCGGCGGGGGAGACCTACGAGCAGTACTTC. It codes for CASTSAGETYEQYF.

This clone appeared a single time. V usage is TRBV10-3 and J usage is TRBJ1-1; unclear D gene. The germline V and J ends were trimmed by 5 bases and 1 base, with 8 bases remaining between them. This CDR3 is built from 13 residues. From germline, CDR1 is ENHRY and CDR2 SYGVKD. The CDR3 reads CAISSDWNTEAFF. The CDR3 DNA reads as TGTGCCATCAGTTCAGACTGGAACACTGAAGCTTTCTTT.

About this clone: Other DNA sequences in the same sample also yield this CDR3. The V call is TRBV6-1, the J call TRBJ1-1; D is perhaps TRBD1 (5 bases). Germline CDR1 is MNHNS and CDR2 is SASEGT. Trimming shortened V by 4 bases and J by 0 bases, and 9 bases separated the two germline ends. CDR3 length equals 14 residues. Here the CDR3 reads CASSGRGLNTEAFF. For the CDR3, the DNA is TGTGCCAGCAGTGGGCGGGGCCTGAACACTGAAGCTTTCTTT.

A remark on this clone: A read error may account for a junction end that differs from germline. V usage is TRBV9 and J usage is TRBJ2-2, with a possible D match to TRBD2 (5 bases). Germline V CDR1 and CDR2: SGDLS, YYNGEE. The CDR3 covers 14 residues. In DNA, the CDR3 is TGTGTCAGCAGCGTTGCGGGTTACACCGGGGAGCTGTTTTTT. Its translation: CVSSVAGYTGELFF.

The V and J genes are TRBV19 and TRBJ1-2; 9 bases align to TRBD1. The trim removed 6 bases at V and 3 bases at J, leaving 5 bases unmatched. CDR1 is LNHDA, CDR2 SQIVND, per germline (reference sequence). The CDR3 is 14 amino acids. Here the CDR3 reads CASRDGQGYYGYTF. Here the CDR3 DNA reads TGTGCCAGTAGGGATGGACAGGGGTACTATGGCTACACCTTC.

This clone was recorded a few times. The CDR3 reads CSVLPGAEAFF. CDR3 sequence (DNA): TGCAGCGTCCTGCCCGGGGCTGAAGCTTTCTTT. This chain links TRBV29-1 with TRBJ1-1; D call uncertain. The CDR3 is 11 amino acids. Trimming shortened V by 6 bases and J by 6 bases, and 11 bases separated the two germline ends. CDR1 is SQVTM and CDR2 is ANQGSEA in the germline V gene.

J is TRBJ2-1 and V is TRBV5-4; 8 bases fit TRBD2. The CDR3 sequence is 15 residues long. J gave up 5 bases and V 1 base, and 5 bases lay outside the gene matches. Germline CDR1 SGHNT, CDR2 YYREEE (reference sequence). CDR3 sequence: CASSLSGGLDNEQFF. The CDR3 DNA is TGTGCCAGCAGCTTGTCGGGGGGGCTAGACAATGAGCAGTTCTTC.

The rearrangement uses TRBV6-6 and TRBJ1-1; 7 nucleotides match TRBD1. Germline lookup yields CDR1 MNHNY and CDR2 SVGAGI (reference sequence). This CDR3 is built from 13 residues. Trimming took 5 bases from V and 8 from J; bases not matched to a gene: 8. DNA for the CDR3: TGTGCCAGCAGTGGACGACAGGGTGCCGAAGCTTTCTTT. This sequence encodes CASSGRQGAEAFF.

The chain carries TRBV2 and TRBJ2-7; TRBD2 is a possible D gene (6 bases). Trimming removed 5 bases at V and 7 bases at J, with 18 bases between. Germline values: CDR1 SNHLY, CDR2 FYNNEI. The CDR3 totals 14 residues. In nucleotides, the CDR3 is TGTGCCAGCAGTCTTTCGGGGGAGCTGTCGGAGCAGTACTTC. It yields the protein CASSLSGELSEQYF.

J is TRBJ2-7 and V is TRBV27; possibly TRBD1 for D (6 bases). Germline CDR1 reads MNHEY; CDR2 reads SMNVEV (reference sequence). The CDR3 has 13 amino acids. Trimming stripped 6 bases from V and 0 bases from J, with 9 bases between. The CDR3 is CASRDSSSYEQYF. The CDR3 coding sequence is TGTGCCAGCAGGGACAGTAGCTCCTACGAGCAGTACTTC.